The 31 T cell receptor beta chains reported below all come from one sample, sequenced in a study of patients and donors after allogeneic stem cell transplantation. Each CDR3 protein gets one entry after TCRdb re-called the RT-PCR reads with MiXCR. The table includes about 200,000 distinct CDR3 sequences, 35% to 50% detected once. The sample consisted of blood, either unsorted or a sorted T cell fraction (not recorded which). These receptors all come from a human donor who was either an allogeneic HSCT recipient or a stem cell or donor lymphocyte infusion donor (not recorded which). It is not recorded whose cells these are; they may come from a transplant donor.

The chain combines TRBV29-1 with TRBJ2-7; a weak D match, TRBD2 (6 bases). The CDR3 consists of 14 residues. Trimming stripped 7 bases from V and 7 bases from J, with 23 bases between. Germline V gene data show CDR1 as SQVTM and CDR2 as ANQGSEA. The CDR3 DNA follows: TGCAGCGCTACGCTGACTAGTCTGTCGGGTGAGCAGTACTTC. This encodes CSATLTSLSGEQYF.

V and J are TRBV15 and TRBJ2-5; 8 bases align to TRBD2. J gave up 0 bases and V 4 bases, and 4 bases lay outside the gene matches. Germline V gives CDR1 LNHNV, CDR2 YYDKDF (reference sequence). This CDR3 is 15 amino acids long. The chain's CDR3 is CATSIPSGYQETQYF. In nucleotides, the CDR3 is TGTGCCACCAGCATTCCTAGCGGGTACCAAGAGACCCAGTACTTC.

V gene TRBV9 combines with J gene TRBJ2-1; D is unresolved. The CDR3 length is 16 residues. V was cut by 1 base and J by 7 bases, with 18 bases left in between. CDR1 is SGDLS, CDR2 YYNGEE, per germline. In DNA, the CDR3 is TGTGCCAGCAGCGTATCACTGATGCTCCATGATAATGAGCAGTTCTTC. Protein: CASSVSLMLHDNEQFF.

Ten or more counts support this clonotype. The J gene is TRBJ1-2, the V gene TRBV6-8, with a possible D match to TRBD1 (6 bases). Germline CDR1 is MNHGY and CDR2 is SAAAGT. Trimming pared 5 bases from V and 3 bases from J, leaving 10 bases between. The CDR3 extends over 13 amino acids. CDR3 bases: TGTGCCAGCAGTCATCGGACAGACTATGGCTACACCTTC. This translates into CASSHRTDYGYTF.

V is TRBV6-1 and J is TRBJ2-6, with TRBD1 identical over 9 bases. The length of the CDR3 is 18 residues. Germline values: CDR1 MNHNS, CDR2 SASEGT. Germline trimming cut 4 bases from V and 0 bases from J; bases unmatched to any gene: 7. The CDR3 DNA is TGTGCCAGCAGTGCCCTGACAGGGGGGAGCTCTGGGGCCAACGTCCTGACTTTC. This sequence encodes CASSALTGGSSGANVLTF.

The chain couples TRBV13 to TRBJ2-7; either TRBD1 or TRBD2 may supply D (5 bases each). Per germline, CDR1 PRHDT and CDR2 FYEKMQ (reference sequence). V was clipped by 0 bases and J by 2 bases, with 8 bases between them. CDR3 length equals 14 residues. The CDR3 here is CASSLGGDPYEQYF. CDR3 in DNA: TGTGCCAGCAGCTTAGGGGGGGACCCCTACGAGCAGTACTTC.

The table lists this clonotype with a few counts. The chain employs TRBV4-3 and TRBJ1-3; D is unresolved. V was clipped by 1 base and J by 3 bases, with 7 bases between them. The V gene's germline CDR1 is LGHNA and CDR2 YSLEER. The CDR3 covers 14 residues. DNA of the CDR3: TGCGCCAGCAGCCAAGTTGACTTTGGAAACACCATATATTTT. The encoded protein is CASSQVDFGNTIYF.

This rearrangement joins TRBV29-1 to TRBJ2-1, with D maybe TRBD1 (5 bases). This CDR3 comprises 13 residues. V dropped 6 bases and J dropped 1 base, with 10 bases sitting between them. CDR1 is SQVTM and CDR2 is ANQGSEA in the germline V gene. The CDR3 nucleotides read TGCAGCGTAACCACAGGTTCCTACAATGAGCAGTTCTTC. Encoded protein: CSVTTGSYNEQFF.

The V call is TRBV5-1, the J call TRBJ2-1, with TRBD2 matching 8 bases. Germline CDR1 is SGHRS and CDR2 is YFSETQ. The junction had 6 bases not matched to a gene; V was cut back by 1 base and J by 6 bases. The CDR3 consists of 15 residues. CDR3 in amino acids: CASSLNGRASNEQFF. As DNA, the CDR3 is TGCGCCAGCAGCTTGAACGGGAGGGCCAGCAATGAGCAGTTCTTC.

V usage is TRBV10-3 and J usage is TRBJ1-2; 10 bases align to TRBD1. The CDR3 is 16 residues long. Germline V gene lookup returns CDR1 ENHRY and CDR2 SYGVKD. With 6 bases clipped from V and 8 bases from J, the junction kept 15 bases outside the gene matches. The CDR3 here is CAIRAGNRTGGSGYTF. CDR3 sequence (DNA): TGTGCCATCAGGGCCGGCAACAGGACAGGGGGAAGCGGCTACACCTTC.

The J gene is TRBJ1-5, the V gene TRBV18, with 10 positions matching TRBD1. V trimming: 6 bases; J trimming: 7 bases; junction bases outside the gene matches: 3. The CDR3 covers 13 residues. From germline, CDR1 is KGHSH and CDR2 LQKENI. The CDR3 reads CASSTDRGQPQHF. The CDR3 region has the DNA TGTGCCAGCTCGACGGACAGGGGGCAGCCCCAGCATTTT.

This clonotype was counted a few times. The V call is TRBV12-3 or TRBV12-4, the J call TRBJ1-2; 9 nucleotides align to TRBD1. The trim removed 6 bases at V and 5 bases at J, leaving 7 bases unmatched. CDR3 size: 14 residues. The CDR3 sequence is CASSTDRGEYGYTF. In nucleotides, the CDR3 is TGTGCCAGCAGCACAGACAGGGGGGAGTATGGCTACACCTTC.

This clonotype was seen a single time. V usage is TRBV24-1 and J usage is TRBJ2-5, with 7 positions matching TRBD2. V lost 7 bases and J lost 2; bases outside the gene matches: 15. This CDR3 is built from 17 residues. Germline CDR1 and CDR2: KGHDR and SFDVKD. The CDR3 bases are TGTGCCACCAGGGTGATGTCGATGGCGGGAGAGCAAGAGACCCAGTACTTC. It specifies CATRVMSMAGEQETQYF.

The chain links TRBV4-3 to TRBJ2-2; 11 positions match TRBD2. This CDR3 spans 17 amino acids. CDR1 is LGHNA and CDR2 is YSLEER in the germline V gene. V shed 0 bases and J 5 bases; nucleotides not matched to a gene: 5. CDR3 DNA sequence: TGCGCCAGCAGCCAAGAGACTAGCGGGAAAGGGACCGGGGAGCTGTTTTTT. Translation: CASSQETSGKGTGELFF.

This chain links TRBV29-1 with TRBJ1-1; no reliable D call. Germline V gives CDR1 SQVTM, CDR2 ANQGSEA. V was clipped by 7 bases and J by 0 bases, with 12 bases between them. This CDR3 contains 13 residues. In DNA, the CDR3 is TGCAGCGCCTTAGGTGGGATGAACACTGAAGCTTTCTTT. It yields the protein CSALGGMNTEAFF.

In this sample, this clonotype turned up a few times. V is TRBV7-2 and J is TRBJ1-5; no reliable D call. This CDR3 is 15 amino acids long. V dropped 5 bases and J dropped 4 bases, with 15 bases sitting between them. The germline gives CDR1 SGHTA, CDR2 FQGNSA. CDR3 sequence: CASSHDILPNQPQHF. The DNA for the CDR3 is TGTGCCAGCAGCCATGACATACTTCCTAATCAGCCCCAGCATTTT.

The gene calls are TRBV27 and TRBJ1-1; TRBD1 is a possible D gene (5 bases). This CDR3 comprises 17 residues. V lost 0 bases and J 1 base, leaving 15 bases between the germline ends. The germline V gene encodes CDR1 MNHEY and CDR2 SMNVEV (reference sequence). The CDR3 sequence: CASSLSSRTFRNTEAFF. The CDR3 coding sequence is TGTGCCAGCAGTTTATCTAGCAGGACATTTAGGAACACTGAAGCTTTCTTT.

V is TRBV19 and J is TRBJ1-2; possibly TRBD1 for D (5 bases). The CDR3 runs to 15 residues. Germline V CDR1 and CDR2: LNHDA, SQIVND (reference sequence). The V and J ends lost 5 bases and 0 bases respectively, with 13 bases between them. The CDR3 here is CASSHRQRPNYGYTF. DNA for the CDR3: TGTGCCAGTAGTCATCGACAGCGGCCTAACTATGGCTACACCTTC.

The chain has TRBV29-1 and TRBJ1-5; perhaps TRBD1 as D (5 bases). The length of the CDR3 is 12 residues. Germline V gene lookup returns CDR1 SQVTM and CDR2 ANQGSEA. The V end was cut by 6 bases, the J end by 1 base, with 7 bases between. The CDR3 DNA follows: TGCAGCGTAAGACAGAGCAATCAGCCCCAGCATTTT. Protein sequence: CSVRQSNQPQHF.

The rearrangement joins TRBV3-1 to TRBJ1-1; 9 positions agree with TRBD1. The trim removed 3 bases at V and 4 bases at J, leaving 12 bases unmatched. CDR3 size: 17 residues. Germline CDR1 is LGHDT and CDR2 is YNNKEL (reference sequence). CDR3 sequence: CASSQPRTGEQVTEAFF. Written as DNA, the CDR3 is TGTGCCAGCAGCCAGCCCCGGACAGGGGAGCAGGTCACTGAAGCTTTCTTT.

Note on this clonotype: The junction does not match germline at one end; this may be a read error. The chain links TRBV10-3 to TRBJ1-1; D might be TRBD1 (6 bases). This CDR3 has 14 amino acids. Germline loops: CDR1 ENHRY, CDR2 SYGVKD. CDR3: CAITGTAPNTEAFF. CDR3 sequence (DNA): TGTGCGATCACAGGGACGGCTCCCAACACTGAAGCTTTCTTT.

This chain links TRBV19 with TRBJ2-1; D possibly corresponds to TRBD2 (5 bases). The CDR3 length is 16 residues. V shed 4 bases and J shed 7 bases, with 20 bases lying between them. CDR1 is LNHDA and CDR2 is SQIVND in the germline V gene (reference sequence). The CDR3 loop is CASSRVLAEVGNEQFF. The CDR3 region has the DNA TGTGCCAGTAGTAGGGTCCTAGCTGAAGTGGGTAATGAGCAGTTCTTC.

This chain joins TRBV12-3 or TRBV12-4 and TRBJ2-7; 7 nucleotides agree with TRBD1. After removal of 2 bases from V and 2 bases from J, the junction contained 6 bases not matched to a gene. The CDR3 consists of 15 residues. CDR3 coding DNA: TGTGCCAGCAGTTTACCCCCGGGACAGCCCTACGAGCAGTACTTC. Amino acids: CASSLPPGQPYEQYF.

This clonotype was seen a handful of times. The chain uses TRBV28 and TRBJ1-2; D call uncertain. The germline gives CDR1 MDHEN, CDR2 SYDVKM. This CDR3 is built from 13 residues. Trimming shortened V by 10 bases and J by 5 bases, and 17 bases separated the two germline ends. CDR3 bases: TGTGCCACCAACCCGGGTCCCTCGTATGGCTACACCTTC. Its translation is CATNPGPSYGYTF.

This clonotype was observed a few times. The J gene is TRBJ1-1, the V gene TRBV12-3 or TRBV12-4; TRBD1 is a possible D gene (5 bases). With 6 bases removed from V and 5 bases from J, the gap between germline ends came to 19 bases. This CDR3 has 15 amino acids. CDR3 protein: CASRPDPGFQTEAFF. Here the CDR3 DNA reads TGTGCCAGCAGACCAGACCCAGGGTTTCAAACTGAAGCTTTCTTT.

V gene TRBV2 combines with J gene TRBJ1-1, with D unclear. This CDR3 has 14 residues. Trimming cost V 5 bases and J 5 bases, with 15 bases left between them. Germline V gene sequence: CDR1 SNHLY, CDR2 FYNNEI. The CDR3 here is CASSTFPSGTEAFF. CDR3 bases: TGTGCCAGCAGTACCTTTCCGTCGGGGACTGAAGCTTTCTTT.

V is TRBV5-6 and J is TRBJ2-7; TRBD2 is a possible D gene (7 bases). V was shortened by 0 bases and J by 0 bases, with 13 bases between the two germline ends. The length of the CDR3 is 16 residues. From germline, CDR1 is SGHDT and CDR2 YYEEEE. The CDR3: CASSLGLGGASYEQYF. In DNA, the CDR3 is TGTGCCAGCAGCTTGGGTTTAGGGGGGGCCTCCTACGAGCAGTACTTC.

The chain employs TRBV6-2 or TRBV6-3 and TRBJ2-1; 7 nucleotides align to TRBD2. J lost 7 bases, V lost 6 bases, and 15 bases had no gene match. CDR1 is MNHEY, CDR2 SVGEGT, per germline. The CDR3 is 16 amino acids. The CDR3 DNA reads TGTGCCAGCAGCCTCCGTCTGGCGGGAGTAGGGAATGAGCAGTTCTTC. Translation gives CASSLRLAGVGNEQFF.

The CDR3 sequence: CSVEGGVKLRGNNEQFF. The CDR3 nucleotides read TGCAGCGTTGAAGGCGGGGTGAAACTCAGAGGTAACAATGAGCAGTTCTTC. V and J are TRBV29-1 and TRBJ2-1, with D perhaps TRBD2 (6 bases). Trimming left V 1 base short and J 5 bases short, with 21 bases between. Germline V gene lookup returns CDR1 SQVTM and CDR2 ANQGSEA. This CDR3 has 17 residues.

This clonotype was counted a few times. The V and J genes are TRBV7-2 and TRBJ1-2; D is possibly TRBD1 (5 bases). V lost 1 base and J lost 3, with 15 bases in between. Germline lookup yields CDR1 SGHTA and CDR2 FQGNSA. The CDR3 consists of 16 residues. CDR3 sequence reads: CASSLVRVGHHYGYTF. In DNA form, the CDR3 reads TGTGCCAGCAGCTTAGTTCGGGTCGGACACCACTATGGCTACACCTTC.

This clonotype was detected only a few times. This sequence joins TRBV27 and TRBJ1-5; D is unclear. The CDR3 is 16 residues long. With 1 base removed from V and 0 bases from J, the gap between germline ends came to 10 bases. Per germline, CDR1 MNHEY and CDR2 SMNVEV (reference sequence). The CDR3 DNA follows: TGTGCCAGCAGTTTATACAGTCATATTAGCAATCAGCCCCAGCATTTT. This sequence encodes CASSLYSHISNQPQHF.